This T cell receptor (beta chain) was captured by sequencing in a study of T cell repertoires in cytomegalovirus infection (dated 2019 in TCRdb). In terms of the full investigation: Donor HLA type was relevant to the analysis, as public TCR beta signatures indicated carriage of CMV infection together with the matching HLA type.

The CDR3 numbers 13 residues from cysteine through phenylalanine. Only the CDR3 portion is preserved as DNA: 39 bases, with reading frame beginning at the first base. V is trimmed back by 6 bases and J by 10 bases, and the junction contains 5 bases that no gene match accounts for. As encoded in the germline V gene, CDR1 is MNHEY while CDR2 is SVGEGT. Reads for this sample came from an Illumina HiSeq 1500. The raw public reads went through TCRdb reprocessing: fastp at Q25, MiXCR clone calling, in-frame beta chains kept. Under each unique CDR3 protein, matching rows form one entry showing the most common genes and DNA. Recorded for this sample are 150,000 to 200,000 distinct CDR3 sequences; less than 9.5% of them occurred a single time. The top ten clonotypes cover about 4.6% of the sample. General study outcomes and caveats: In both this cohort and an independent roughly 330-donor cohort, the cumulative frequency of public TCR beta family members distinguished carriers of CMV infection plus the relevant HLA type. The ex vivo response was dominated by HLA-C-restricted CMV-specific TCR beta clonotypes, and the single most frequent clonotype in two of eight donors was supplied by these HLA-C-restricted clonotypes.

This clonotype occurred many times. Its target antigen remains unknown. No clone much larger than this one lies a single base away; base qualities are absent. The specimen sequenced was PBMCs. This receptor was obtained from a human donor in good health (CMV status not recorded). Some clones in this sample may be carry-over from other donors' samples. The chain employs TRBV6-2 or TRBV6-3 and TRBJ2-1, with 11 junctional bases fitting TRBD2. Here is the DNA: TGTGCCAGCAGCCTATGGACTAGCGGGGAGCAGTTCTTC. Translated, this is CASSLWTSGEQFF.